The rows below give T cell receptor beta chains drawn from one sample of a study of CD8 T cells in ankylosing spondylitis. TCRdb analysed the 5' RACE reads with MiXCR anew, one entry per CDR3 protein. The sample has some 290,000 distinct CDR3 sequences; 15% to 25% are singletons. Sequencing was done on a sample of blood, either unsorted or a sorted T cell fraction (not recorded which). These receptors came from a male donor with ankylosing spondylitis or in good health (not recorded which). The CDR3 runs from the conserved cysteine through the conserved F or W. The D gene is left open where the match is weak. Not every row has a clone size; where given, it reads once, few, many or a size class.

V	J	size	D	CDR3	DNA
TRBV27	TRBJ2-1	-	TRBD2	CASSSGTSGANEQFF	TGTGCCAGCAGTTCCGGGACTAGCGGGGCCAATGAGCAGTTCTTC
TRBV7-9	TRBJ1-1	many	TRBD1	CASSSTGRTEAFF	TGTGCCAGCAGCTCGACAGGGCGCACTGAAGCTTTCTTT
TRBV6-1	TRBJ1-1	-	-	CASSAPGPNTEAFF	TGTGCCAGCAGCGCGCCCGGGCCGAACACTGAAGCTTTCTTT
TRBV5-1	TRBJ2-3	-	TRBD1	CASSLGQGGTTDTQYF	TGCGCCAGCAGCTTGGGACAGGGTGGAACCACAGATACGCAGTATTTT
TRBV9	TRBJ2-5	few	-	CASSRTPLGMETQYF	TGTGCCAGCAGCCGGACACCCCTAGGGATGGAGACCCAGTACTTC
TRBV20-1	TRBJ1-1	many	TRBD1	CSARGETGPTEAFF	TGCAGTGCTAGGGGGGAGACAGGGCCCACTGAAGCTTTCTTT
TRBV19	TRBJ2-2	few	TRBD1	CASSGWTGSNTGELFF	TGTGCCAGTAGTGGGTGGACAGGGTCGAACACCGGGGAGCTGTTTTTT
TRBV6-5	TRBJ2-3	-	-	CASSSTGSLDAQYF	TGTGCCAGCAGTTCCACAGGGAGCTTGGATGCGCAGTATTTT
TRBV12-3/TRBV12-4	TRBJ2-5	-	TRBD2	CASSFGTNQETQYF	TGTGCCAGCAGTTTCGGGACTAACCAAGAGACCCAGTACTTC
TRBV18	TRBJ1-2	-	-	CASSTNEDYGYTF	TGTGCCAGCTCCACCAACGAGGACTATGGCTACACCTTC
TRBV5-6	TRBJ2-5	-	TRBD2	CASSLQGVGGMTQYF	TGTGCCAGCAGCTTGCAAGGCGTGGGGGGGATGACCCAGTACTTC
TRBV7-9	TRBJ2-2	-	TRBD1	CASSLTGHTGELFF	TGTGCCAGCAGCCTGACAGGGCACACCGGGGAGCTGTTTTTT
TRBV12-3/TRBV12-4	TRBJ1-5	-	TRBD1	CASSSRQGALQPQHF	TGTGCCAGCAGTTCTCGACAGGGGGCTCTTCAGCCCCAGCATTTT
TRBV29-1	TRBJ2-3	few	TRBD1	CSVPTGGRTDTQYF	TGCAGCGTCCCCACAGGGGGCCGTACAGATACGCAGTATTTT
TRBV29-1	TRBJ2-5	many	TRBD2	CSARGARGVETQYF	TGCAGCGCCAGAGGAGCGCGGGGGGTAGAGACCCAGTACTTC
TRBV5-5	TRBJ2-2	few	-	CASSSGPRNTGELFF	TGTGCCAGCAGCTCCGGGCCACGGAACACCGGGGAGCTGTTTTTT
TRBV6-1	TRBJ1-6	many	-	CASSEALRGSPLHF	TGTGCCAGCAGTGAAGCGCTTCGGGGTTCACCCCTCCACTTT
TRBV20-1	TRBJ2-1	-	-	CSASKAAHYNEQFF	TGCAGTGCTAGTAAGGCGGCCCACTACAATGAGCAGTTCTTC
TRBV11-2	TRBJ2-3	-	TRBD2	CASSLSLAATDTQYF	TGTGCCAGCAGCTTATCACTAGCGGCCACAGATACGCAGTATTTT
TRBV7-7	TRBJ1-4	many	-	CASSKERVGKLFF	TGTGCTAGCAGCAAGGAACGCGTCGGAAAACTGTTTTTT
TRBV5-1	TRBJ2-3	-	-	CASSTDGDTQYF	TGCGCCAGCAGCACGGATGGGGATACGCAGTATTTT
TRBV6-1	TRBJ1-1	many	TRBD1	CASSGWGQGMGTEAFF	TGTGCCAGCAGTGGATGGGGACAGGGAATGGGGACTGAAGCTTTCTTT
TRBV28	TRBJ2-3	-	TRBD1	CASRTGGVDTQYF	TGTGCCAGCCGGACAGGGGGGGTAGATACGCAGTATTTT
TRBV5-1	TRBJ1-3	many	-	CASSLDFSGNTIYF	TGCGCCAGCAGCTTGGATTTCTCTGGAAACACCATATATTTT
TRBV12-3/TRBV12-4	TRBJ2-5	-	TRBD1	CASSLVDRGQETQYF	TGTGCCAGCAGTTTAGTGGACAGGGGGCAAGAGACCCAGTACTTC
TRBV12-3/TRBV12-4	TRBJ2-1	-	TRBD2	CASTSFLKTSGGDPEQFF	TGTGCCAGCACCAGTTTCCTTAAGACTAGCGGGGGAGATCCAGAGCAGTTCTTC
TRBV12-3/TRBV12-4	TRBJ2-6	once	-	CASSITWAQLNSGANVLTF	TGTGCCAGCAGCATAACATGGGCGCAGCTTAACTCTGGGGCCAACGTCCTGACTTTC
TRBV27	TRBJ2-2	few	-	CASSLYETSNTGELFF	TGTGCCAGCAGTTTATATGAGACTTCTAACACCGGGGAGCTGTTTTTT
TRBV12-3/TRBV12-4	TRBJ1-3	few	-	CASSLLGPTSGNTIYF	TGTGCCAGCAGTTTATTGGGCCCGACCTCTGGAAACACCATATATTTT
TRBV10-3	TRBJ2-5	many	TRBD1	CAIQGVAGETQYF	TGTGCCATACAGGGGGTCGCCGGAGAGACCCAGTACTTC
TRBV10-3	TRBJ1-4	few	-	CATSTAATKESNEKLFF	TGTGCCACCTCGACAGCCGCGACTAAAGAGTCTAATGAAAAACTGTTTTTT
TRBV7-9	TRBJ2-1	once	TRBD1	CASNAGTGSYNEQFF	TGTGCCAGCAACGCCGGGACAGGCTCCTACAATGAGCAGTTCTTC
TRBV15	TRBJ1-4	-	-	CATSRDGGFTNEKLFF	TGTGCCACCAGCAGAGATGGAGGGTTCACTAATGAAAAACTGTTTTTT
TRBV30	TRBJ2-1	-	TRBD2	CAWSSQGRVYNEQFF	TGTGCCTGGAGTTCCCAAGGGAGGGTATACAATGAGCAGTTCTTC